This T cell receptor (beta chain) appears in the sequencing data of a study of T cell clusters in autoimmune cytopenias. This clonotype is identified as medium-sized from frequency. The CDR3 has 11 residues. The germline gives CDR1 SQVTM, CDR2 ANQGSEA. Roughly 40,000 genome equivalents of blood DNA were amplified for TRB. One tube held mixed TRB-A and TRB-B primer pools for touch-down PCR. For each CDR3 protein, TCRdb gives one entry from its re-call of the multiplex PCR reads, without DNA. This sample's table has some 7,000 distinct CDR3 sequences. V gene TRBV29-1 combines with J gene TRBJ2-1. Sequencing was carried out using peripheral blood. This sequence originates from a human donor with an autoimmune cytopenia or autoimmune hepatitis (not recorded which). The CDR3 is CSVDVVNEQFF.